One sample yielded the 28 T cell receptor beta chains listed below, sequenced in a study of T cells expressing NK-cell markers. TCRdb re-called the 5' RACE reads; every CDR3 protein appears as one record, without DNA. The sample holds 130,000 to 150,000 distinct CDR3 sequences. The sequencing input was blood T cells: a sorted CD56 or NKG2C T cell subset, CD4+ or CD8+ T cells, or bulk PBMC T cells (not recorded which). The receptors here all came from a man younger than 35 in good health.

V usage is TRBV15 and J usage is TRBJ2-1; TCRdb's D call, TRBD2, is unchecked because there is no DNA. The germline CDR1 and CDR2 sequences are LNHNV and YYDKDF (reference sequence). This CDR3 comprises 17 residues. The CDR3 here is CATSRVTSGRAFNEQFF.

The V call is TRBV9, the J call TRBJ2-7; TCRdb reports TRBD1, a call that lacks DNA to check it against. Germline V gene sequence: CDR1 SGDLS, CDR2 YYNGEE. This CDR3 is 14 amino acids long. The CDR3 sequence: CASGRLESSYEQYF.

The chain has TRBV15 and TRBJ2-7. The CDR3 totals 13 residues. CDR1 and CDR2 (germline): LNHNV, YYDKDF (reference sequence). CDR3 in amino acids: CATSRDSTYEQYF. The full variable domain, with the rest looked up from reference TRBV15 and TRBJ2-7, is DAMVIQNPRYQVTQFGKPVTLSCSQTLNHNVMYWYQQKSSQAPKLLFHYYDKDFNNEADTPDNFQSRRPNTSFCFLDIRSPGLGDTAMYLCATSRDSTYEQYFGPGTRLTVT.

This chain joins TRBV5-1 and TRBJ1-1; the D gene TCRdb calls, TRBD1, cannot be checked with no DNA. This CDR3 is built from 14 residues. Per the germline V gene, CDR1 is SGHRS and CDR2 is YFSETQ. CDR3 loop: CASSEGGAPTEAFF. The full variable domain, completed using reference TRBV5-1 and TRBJ1-1, is KAGVTQTPRYLIKTRGQQVTLSCSPISGHRSVSWYQQTPGQGLQFLFEYFSETQRNKGNFPGRFSGRQFSNSRSEMNVSTLELGDSALYLCASSEGGAPTEAFFGQGTRLTVV.

The rearrangement links TRBV13 to TRBJ2-3; TCRdb's D call, TRBD1, is unchecked because there is no DNA. This CDR3 region has 17 residues. The V gene's germline CDR1 is PRHDT and CDR2 FYEKMQ (reference sequence). The CDR3 sequence: CASSLIIGTGEADTQYF.

The chain combines TRBV30 with TRBJ1-1; TCRdb lists TRBD1, though no DNA is available to test this call. This CDR3 region has 14 residues. Germline V gene lookup returns CDR1 GTSNPN and CDR2 SVGIG (reference sequence). CDR3 residues: CAWTPMGGLTEAFF.

CDR3 residues: CASSPREANQPQHF. This chain uses TRBV4-1 with TRBJ1-5; TCRdb designates TRBD1, a call that cannot be tested without DNA. In germline, CDR1 is MGHRA, CDR2 YSYEKL. The CDR3 covers 14 residues.

V gene TRBV5-5 combines with J gene TRBJ2-2; as DNA is missing, the TRBD2 call by TCRdb cannot be tested. This CDR3 region has 18 residues. The germline V gene has CDR1 SGHKS and CDR2 YYEKEE (reference sequence). CDR3 residues: CASSLGTSGSVITGELFF.

The rearrangement joins TRBV6-2 or TRBV6-3 to TRBJ2-1; TCRdb's assignment of TRBD1 cannot be checked, as there is no DNA. CDR1 is MNHEY and CDR2 is SVGEGT in the germline V gene. This CDR3 spans 15 amino acids. The CDR3 spells CASSYRDRGSFEQFF.

V is TRBV27 and J is TRBJ1-4; the D gene TCRdb calls, TRBD1, cannot be checked with no DNA. This CDR3 contains 14 residues. Germline assignment: CDR1 MNHEY and CDR2 SMNVEV (reference sequence). CDR3 sequence reads: CASSYGTDNRGLFF.

This rearrangement joins TRBV29-1 to TRBJ1-1. Germline V gene sequence: CDR1 SQVTM, CDR2 ANQGSEA. This CDR3 has 11 amino acids. The CDR3 is CSVDQNTEAFF.

The chain carries TRBV5-1 and TRBJ2-1. The CDR3 is 13 amino acids. CDR1 SGHRS and CDR2 YFSETQ come from the germline V gene. The CDR3 is CASSLEPFHEQFF.

The chain combines TRBV14 with TRBJ2-2; the D call from TCRdb, TRBD2, cannot be confirmed without DNA. The CDR3 is made up of 15 amino acids. Germline lookup yields CDR1 SGHDN and CDR2 FVKESK. This CDR3 is CASSPTSGSLGELFF.

The genes are TRBV11-2 and TRBJ1-1. This CDR3 contains 12 residues. Germline lookup yields CDR1 SGHAT and CDR2 FQNNGV. CDR3 sequence reads: CASSPSPPLAFF.

The V call is TRBV4-3, the J call TRBJ2-2. CDR1 LGHNA and CDR2 YSLEER come from the germline V gene. The CDR3 runs to 12 residues. CDR3 sequence: CASSQPGFELFF.

This rearrangement joins TRBV27 to TRBJ1-6; without DNA, the TCRdb call of TRBD1 cannot be checked. Germline V gene data show CDR1 as MNHEY and CDR2 as SMNVEV (reference sequence). The CDR3 length is 15 residues. CDR3 region: CASSLSIGGDSPLHF.

V usage is TRBV7-7 and J usage is TRBJ2-5. The CDR3 is made up of 13 amino acids. Per the germline V gene, CDR1 is SSHAT and CDR2 is FNYEAQ (reference sequence). The CDR3 reads CASSLESPETQYF.

V and J are TRBV18 and TRBJ2-2; TCRdb's D call of TRBD1 is untestable without DNA. The CDR3 totals 15 residues. Germline lookup yields CDR1 KGHSH and CDR2 LQKENI. This CDR3 is CASSPRDSGPGELFF. Full variable domain (rest looked up from reference TRBV18 and TRBJ2-2): NAGVMQNPRHLVRRRGQEARLRCSPMKGHSHVYWYRQLPEEGLKFMVYLQKENIIDESGMPKERFSAEFPKEGPSILRIQQVVRGDSAAYFCASSPRDSGPGELFFGEGSRLTVL.

The chain uses TRBV4-2 and TRBJ2-3. The CDR3 contains 15 residues. Germline V CDR1 and CDR2: LGHNA, YNFKEQ. The CDR3 sequence: CASSQEESRTDTQYF.

The CDR3 reads CASSLPPSGSAYEQYF. V and J are TRBV14 and TRBJ2-7; TCRdb indicates TRBD1, and absent DNA this call remains unverified. This CDR3 is 16 amino acids long. CDR1 is SGHDN and CDR2 is FVKESK in the germline V gene. Full variable domain (remainder filled in from reference TRBV14 and TRBJ2-7): EAGVTQFPSHSVIEKGQTVTLRCDPISGHDNLYWYRRVMGKEIKFLLHFVKESKQDESGMPNNRFLAERTGGTYSTLKVQPAELEDSGVYFCASSLPPSGSAYEQYFGPGTRLTVT.

The gene calls are TRBV7-8 and TRBJ2-1; TCRdb reports TRBD1, a call that lacks DNA to check it against. From germline, CDR1 is SGHVS and CDR2 FQNEAQ. The CDR3 consists of 12 residues. This CDR3 is CASSWGDAEQFF.

The CDR3 loop reads CAWGGGTGANTEAFF. The chain recombines TRBV30 with TRBJ1-1; there is no DNA to check the TCRdb D call of TRBD1. This CDR3 is built from 15 residues. Germline values: CDR1 GTSNPN, CDR2 SVGIG (reference sequence).

The chain couples TRBV6-1 to TRBJ2-7; TCRdb names TRBD2, which stays unverified in the absence of DNA. CDR3 length: 17 residues. Germline loops: CDR1 MNHNS, CDR2 SASEGT. CDR3 sequence reads: CASRGTGTSGSIYEQYF.

CDR3 sequence: CASSQDQGLAGDNEQFF. The rearrangement joins TRBV14 to TRBJ2-1; the TCRdb call, TRBD2, lacks DNA for checking. Looked up from germline, CDR1 is SGHDN and CDR2 is FVKESK. The CDR3 contains 17 residues.

The rearrangement joins TRBV23-1 to TRBJ2-1; the TRBD2 assignment by TCRdb is unverifiable without DNA. TRBV23-1 is classed as an ORF, of uncertain function. This CDR3 contains 14 residues. This CDR3 reads CASQAGGSYNEQFF.

CDR3 protein: CSARDQASGSLTDTQYF. The chain joins TRBV20-1 to TRBJ2-3; TCRdb's D call of TRBD2 is untestable without DNA. CDR1 and CDR2 (germline): DFQATT, SNEGSKA (reference sequence). This CDR3 contains 17 residues.

The V gene is TRBV4-3, the J gene TRBJ2-7; the D gene TCRdb calls, TRBD1, cannot be checked with no DNA. Germline V gene sequence: CDR1 LGHNA, CDR2 YSLEER. The CDR3 sequence is 16 residues long. The CDR3 is CASSLTVRTGANEQYF.

V usage is TRBV4-3 and J usage is TRBJ2-3; TCRdb lists TRBD1, though no DNA is available to test this call. Per germline, CDR1 LGHNA and CDR2 YSLEER. The CDR3 sequence is 17 residues long. The CDR3 is CASSQDRGVFGTDTQYF.